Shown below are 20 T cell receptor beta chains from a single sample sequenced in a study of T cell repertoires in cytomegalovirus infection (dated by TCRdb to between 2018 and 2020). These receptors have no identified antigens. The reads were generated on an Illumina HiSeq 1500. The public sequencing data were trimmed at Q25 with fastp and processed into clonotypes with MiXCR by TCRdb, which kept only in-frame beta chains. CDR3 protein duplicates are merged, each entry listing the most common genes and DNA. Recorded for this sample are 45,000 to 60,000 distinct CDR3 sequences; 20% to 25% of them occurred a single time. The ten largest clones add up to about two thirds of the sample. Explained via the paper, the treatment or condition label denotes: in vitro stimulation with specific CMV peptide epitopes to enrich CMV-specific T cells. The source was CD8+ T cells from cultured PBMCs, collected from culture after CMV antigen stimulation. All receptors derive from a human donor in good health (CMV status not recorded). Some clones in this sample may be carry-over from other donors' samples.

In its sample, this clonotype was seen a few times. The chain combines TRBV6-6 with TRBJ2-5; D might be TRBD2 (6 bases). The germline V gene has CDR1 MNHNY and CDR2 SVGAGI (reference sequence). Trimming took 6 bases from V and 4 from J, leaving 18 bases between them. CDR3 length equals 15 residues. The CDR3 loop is CASRLEGWDSETQYF. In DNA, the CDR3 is TGTGCCAGCAGACTTGAGGGGTGGGACTCAGAGACCCAGTACTTC.

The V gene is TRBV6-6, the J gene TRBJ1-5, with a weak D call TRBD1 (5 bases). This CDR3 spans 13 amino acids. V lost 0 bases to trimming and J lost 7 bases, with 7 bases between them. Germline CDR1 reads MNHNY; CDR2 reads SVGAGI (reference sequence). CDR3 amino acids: CASSYSRAQPQHF. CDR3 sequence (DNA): TGTGCCAGCAGTTACTCCAGGGCCCAGCCCCAGCATTTT.

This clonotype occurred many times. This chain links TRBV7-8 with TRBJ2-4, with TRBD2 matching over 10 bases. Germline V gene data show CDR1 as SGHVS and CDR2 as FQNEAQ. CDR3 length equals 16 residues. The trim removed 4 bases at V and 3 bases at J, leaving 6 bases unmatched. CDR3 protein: CASSSTSGAVKNIQYF. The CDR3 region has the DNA TGTGCCAGCAGCTCCACTAGCGGGGCGGTCAAAAACATTCAGTACTTC.

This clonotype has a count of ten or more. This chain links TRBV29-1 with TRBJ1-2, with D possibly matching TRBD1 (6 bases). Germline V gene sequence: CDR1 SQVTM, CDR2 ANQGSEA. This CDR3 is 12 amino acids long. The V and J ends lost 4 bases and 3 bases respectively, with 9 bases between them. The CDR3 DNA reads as TGCAGCGTTGTGGGGGCGGACTATGGCTACACCTTC. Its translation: CSVVGADYGYTF.

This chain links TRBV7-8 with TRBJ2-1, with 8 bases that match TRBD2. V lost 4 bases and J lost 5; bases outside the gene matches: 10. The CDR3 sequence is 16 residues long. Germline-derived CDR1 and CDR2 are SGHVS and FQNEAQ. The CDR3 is CASSSGAGLGNNEQFF. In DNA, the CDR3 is TGTGCCAGCAGCTCTGGGGCGGGACTAGGGAACAATGAGCAGTTCTTC.

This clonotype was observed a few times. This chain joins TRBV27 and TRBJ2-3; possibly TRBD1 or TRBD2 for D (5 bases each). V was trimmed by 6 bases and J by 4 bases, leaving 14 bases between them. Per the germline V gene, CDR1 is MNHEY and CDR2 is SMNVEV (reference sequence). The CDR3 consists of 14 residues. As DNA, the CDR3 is TGTGCCAGCAGGGGGACCCCTAGGGCAGATACGCAGTATTTT. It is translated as CASRGTPRADTQYF.

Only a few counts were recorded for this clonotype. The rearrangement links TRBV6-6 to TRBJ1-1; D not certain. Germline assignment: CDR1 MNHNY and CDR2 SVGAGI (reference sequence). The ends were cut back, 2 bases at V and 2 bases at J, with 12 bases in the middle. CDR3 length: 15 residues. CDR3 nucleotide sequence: TGTGCCAGCAGTTACGCCGCAGGCCCCAACACTGAAGCTTTCTTT. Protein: CASSYAAGPNTEAFF.

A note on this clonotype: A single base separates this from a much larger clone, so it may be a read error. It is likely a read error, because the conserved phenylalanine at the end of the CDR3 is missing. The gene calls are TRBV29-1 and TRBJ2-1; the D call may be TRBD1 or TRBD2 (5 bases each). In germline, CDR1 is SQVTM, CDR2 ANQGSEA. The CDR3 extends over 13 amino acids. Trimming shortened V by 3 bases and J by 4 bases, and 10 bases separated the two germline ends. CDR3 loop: CSVDGTQYNEQFL. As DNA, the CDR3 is TGCAGCGTTGACGGGACCCAATACAATGAGCAGTTCTTA.

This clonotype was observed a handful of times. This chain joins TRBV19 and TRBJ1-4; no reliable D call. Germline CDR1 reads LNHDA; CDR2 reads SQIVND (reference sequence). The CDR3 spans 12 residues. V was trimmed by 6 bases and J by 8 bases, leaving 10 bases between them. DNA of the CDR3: TGTGCCAGTAGCACCCATGGGGAAAAACTGTTTTTT. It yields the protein CASSTHGEKLFF. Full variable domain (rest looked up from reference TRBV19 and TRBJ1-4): DGGITQSPKYLFRKEGQNVTLSCEQNLNHDAMYWYRQDPGQGLRLIYYSQIVNDFQKGDIAEGYSVSREKKESFPLTVTSAQKNPTAFYLCASSTHGEKLFFGSGTQLSVL.

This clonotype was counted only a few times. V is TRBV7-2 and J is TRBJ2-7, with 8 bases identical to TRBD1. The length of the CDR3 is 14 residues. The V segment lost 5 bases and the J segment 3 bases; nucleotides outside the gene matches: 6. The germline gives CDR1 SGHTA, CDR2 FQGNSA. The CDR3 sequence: CASSRGQGVYEQYF. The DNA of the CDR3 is TGTGCCAGCAGCCGAGGACAGGGTGTCTACGAGCAGTACTTC.

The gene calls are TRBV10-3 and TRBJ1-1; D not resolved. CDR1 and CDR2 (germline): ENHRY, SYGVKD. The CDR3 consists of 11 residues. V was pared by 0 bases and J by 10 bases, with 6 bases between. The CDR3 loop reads CAISESFRAFF. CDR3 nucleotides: TGTGCCATCAGTGAGTCATTTAGAGCTTTCTTT.

In nucleotides, the CDR3 is TGTGCCAGCAGCCAACGATCCGAGGTCCTCTATGGCTACACCTTC. Its translation is CASSQRSEVLYGYTF. This chain uses TRBV14 with TRBJ1-2; the D is unclear. V was pared by 2 bases and J by 4 bases, with 14 bases between. Per the germline V gene, CDR1 is SGHDN and CDR2 is FVKESK. The length of the CDR3 is 15 residues.

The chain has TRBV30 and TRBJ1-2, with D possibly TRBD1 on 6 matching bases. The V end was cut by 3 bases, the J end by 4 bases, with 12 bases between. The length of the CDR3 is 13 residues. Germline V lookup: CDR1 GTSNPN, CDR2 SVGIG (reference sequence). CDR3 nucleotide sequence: TGTGCCTGGAGACTAGGACAGCTCTATGGCTACACCTTC. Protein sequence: CAWRLGQLYGYTF.

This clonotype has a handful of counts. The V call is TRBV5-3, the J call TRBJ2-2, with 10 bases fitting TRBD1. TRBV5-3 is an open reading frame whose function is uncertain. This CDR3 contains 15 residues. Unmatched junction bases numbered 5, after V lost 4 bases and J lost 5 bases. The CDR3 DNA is TGTGCCAGAAGCAAGGGACAGGGGACAACCGGGGAGCTGTTTTTT. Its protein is CARSKGQGTTGELFF.

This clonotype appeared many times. The chain's CDR3 is CASSPRGRAYEQYF. The CDR3 coding sequence is TGTGCCAGCAGCCCCCGGGGGAGGGCCTACGAGCAGTACTTC. J is TRBJ2-7 and V is TRBV11-1, with 7 positions matching TRBD2. CDR1 and CDR2 from the germline V gene are SGHAT and FQDESV (reference sequence). The CDR3 loop spans 14 amino acids. The J segment lost 2 bases and the V segment lost 5 bases, leaving 6 bases of the junction unmatched.

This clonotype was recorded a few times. The CDR3 spells CASSVGDPGPQRNTEAFF. As DNA, the CDR3 is TGTGCCAGCAGCGTAGGAGATCCGGGGCCCCAACGGAACACTGAAGCTTTCTTT. This chain joins TRBV9 and TRBJ1-1, with a weak D call TRBD1 (5 bases). This CDR3 comprises 18 residues. V was cut by 0 bases and J by 1 base, with 19 bases left in between. The V gene's germline CDR1 is SGDLS and CDR2 YYNGEE.

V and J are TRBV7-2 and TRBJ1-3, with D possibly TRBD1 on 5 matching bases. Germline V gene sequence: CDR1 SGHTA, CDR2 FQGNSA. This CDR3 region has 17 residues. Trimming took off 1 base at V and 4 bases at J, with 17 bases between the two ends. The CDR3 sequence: CASSLGIGGARGNTIYF. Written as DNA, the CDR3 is TGTGCCAGCAGCTTAGGCATAGGCGGGGCGCGCGGAAACACCATATATTTT. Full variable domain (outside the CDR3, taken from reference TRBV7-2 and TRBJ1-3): GAGVSQSPSNKVTEKGKDVELRCDPISGHTALYWYRQSLGQGLEFLIYFQGNSAPDKSGLPSDRFSAERTGGSVSTLTIQRTQQEDSAVYLCASSLGIGGARGNTIYFGEGSWLTVV.

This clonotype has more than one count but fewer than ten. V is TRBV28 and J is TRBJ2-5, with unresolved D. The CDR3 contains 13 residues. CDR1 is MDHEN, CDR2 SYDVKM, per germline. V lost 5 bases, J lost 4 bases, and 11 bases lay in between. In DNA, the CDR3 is TGTGCCAGCAGTATAAGGAGTAGAGAGACCCAGTACTTC. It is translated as CASSIRSRETQYF.

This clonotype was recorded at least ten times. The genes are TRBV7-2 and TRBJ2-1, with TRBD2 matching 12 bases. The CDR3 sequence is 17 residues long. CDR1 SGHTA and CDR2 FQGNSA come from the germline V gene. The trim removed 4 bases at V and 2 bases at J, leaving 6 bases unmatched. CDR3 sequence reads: CASSSLTSGGTYNEQFF. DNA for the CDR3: TGTGCCAGCAGCTCCCTGACTAGCGGGGGAACCTACAATGAGCAGTTCTTC.

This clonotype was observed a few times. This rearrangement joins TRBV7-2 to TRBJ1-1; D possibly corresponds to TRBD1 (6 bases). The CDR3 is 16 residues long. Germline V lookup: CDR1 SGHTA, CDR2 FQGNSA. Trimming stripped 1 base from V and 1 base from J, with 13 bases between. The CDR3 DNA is TGTGCCAGCAGCTTAGTGGTTCGGACAGCGAACACTGAAGCTTTCTTT. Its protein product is CASSLVVRTANTEAFF.